A selection of T cell receptor beta chains follows, all from one sample in a study of blood T cell repertoires in COVID-19. Only in-frame clones appear in the TCRdb table, and some are missing; sequencing was by immunoSEQ multiplex PCR. The repertoire includes more than 85,000 clones, roughly 89% of them detected once, and roughly 4.2% sits in the top ten. Input material: peripheral blood. All receptors derive from a human donor with COVID-19, enrolled during active disease. The donor label of this sample is uncertain. The CDR3 runs from the conserved cysteine through the conserved F or W.

cdr3_aa	v_call	j_call
CASTQGAEETQYF	TRBV5-1	TRBJ2-5
CASSLGQGKPNEKLFF	TRBV5-4	TRBJ1-4
CAWSVRWAGNTIYF	TRBV30	TRBJ1-3
CANRAGDTQYF	TRBV21-1	TRBJ2-3
CSVDLGRDGYTF	TRBV29-1	TRBJ1-2
CASPGPSGQGFSPLHF	TRBV9	TRBJ1-6
CASSPPISGGETQYF	TRBV18	TRBJ2-5
CASSRGQGTDTQYF	TRBV19	TRBJ2-3
CASSISGPRVDYGYTF	TRBV19	TRBJ1-2
CASTWALFASTEAFF	TRBV19	TRBJ1-1
CASSLQGNTGELFF	TRBV7-3	TRBJ2-2
CASSLPGGETQYF	TRBV5-6	TRBJ2-5
CASSQDLAGGNNSPLHF	TRBV4-1	TRBJ1-6
CASSYLDRKETQYF	TRBV6-5	TRBJ2-5
CASSLAVRLYGYTF	TRBV28	TRBJ1-2
CASSPRTSGDYEQYF	TRBV9	TRBJ2-7
CASQQGSGNTIYF	TRBV2	TRBJ1-3
CASSLELEAFF	TRBV7-9	TRBJ1-1
CAISLRQINYGYTF	TRBV10-3	TRBJ1-2
CATSEQGYEQYF	TRBV24-1	TRBJ2-7
CATSRGNSGGAYEQYF	TRBV15	TRBJ2-7
CASSTRGQSLAKNIQYF	TRBV19	TRBJ2-4
CASSMRGPPYNEQFF	TRBV5-1	TRBJ2-1
CASSPTGGYGYTF	TRBV5-4	TRBJ1-2
CASSLVIRTGGMGETDTQYF	TRBV5-1	TRBJ2-3
CASQGQPRTDTQYF	TRBV6-5	TRBJ2-3
CASSLYGTGEEYNEQFF	TRBV7-3	TRBJ2-1
CASSQGSSTGTGASDTYGYTF	TRBV4-2	TRBJ1-2
CASSRTGPPYF	TRBV7-9	TRBJ2-7
CSARVRDEQYF	TRBV20-1	TRBJ2-7
CASSTTTSGRSREQYF	TRBV19	TRBJ2-7
CATSRDAGRGNSPLHF	TRBV15	TRBJ1-6
CASSLKGAYEQYF	TRBV11-2	TRBJ2-7